These T cell receptor beta chains were read from a single sample in a study of T cells in Graves' hyperthyroidism and ophthalmopathy. TCRdb fed the multiplex PCR reads into MiXCR, producing one record per CDR3 protein. Among some 740,000 distinct CDR3 sequences listed, roughly 15% were seen once. Sequencing was carried out using blood. Source of these receptors: a woman younger than 35 with Graves' hyperthyroidism. CDR3s include the opening cysteine and the closing phenylalanine or tryptophan. The order of the fields is J gene, V gene, CDR3 protein.

J gene: TRBJ1-2
V gene: TRBV6-1
CDR3 protein: CASTENPGQEYYGCTF

J gene: TRBJ2-2
V gene: TRBV3-1
CDR3 protein: CASSQAGLAGTNTGELFF

J gene: TRBJ1-1
V gene: TRBV29-1
CDR3 protein: CSVVRPGPNTEAFF

J gene: TRBJ2-1
V gene: TRBV4-1
CDR3 protein: CASSQDLSIEQFF

J gene: TRBJ2-4
V gene: TRBV12-3/TRBV12-4
CDR3 protein: CASSFLGTLGKNIQYF

J gene: TRBJ2-1
V gene: TRBV24-1
CDR3 protein: CATSALSSYNEQFF

J gene: TRBJ2-1
V gene: TRBV24-1
CDR3 protein: CATSDFGQGENEQFF

J gene: TRBJ1-5
V gene: TRBV2
CDR3 protein: CASRGTGYQPQHF

J gene: TRBJ1-5
V gene: TRBV2
CDR3 protein: CASSGAVSNQPQHF

J gene: TRBJ2-1
V gene: TRBV20-1
CDR3 protein: CSARDKGNYRNEQFF

J gene: TRBJ1-2
V gene: TRBV4-3
CDR3 protein: CASSQDKAGTGNGYTF

J gene: TRBJ2-2
V gene: TRBV28
CDR3 protein: CASSEIPGTANTGELFF

J gene: TRBJ2-7
V gene: TRBV3-1
CDR3 protein: CASSQGGIGSYEQYF

J gene: TRBJ2-7
V gene: TRBV7-9
CDR3 protein: CASSPTLSGSSYEQYF

J gene: TRBJ1-1
V gene: TRBV19
CDR3 protein: CASSSETDHLNTEAFF

J gene: TRBJ2-1
V gene: TRBV7-2
CDR3 protein: CASSATGTPPSHEQFF

J gene: TRBJ2-3
V gene: TRBV28
CDR3 protein: CASSTGTSGSSTDTQYF

J gene: TRBJ2-1
V gene: TRBV7-2
CDR3 protein: CASSGAGTGVSYNEQFF

J gene: TRBJ2-7
V gene: TRBV19
CDR3 protein: CASSITREGSYEQYF

J gene: TRBJ2-2
V gene: TRBV6-1
CDR3 protein: CASSFTHLAGANTGELFF

J gene: TRBJ2-1
V gene: TRBV2
CDR3 protein: CASSEYGWGRNNEQFF

J gene: TRBJ2-4
V gene: TRBV3-1
CDR3 protein: CASSQAGAKNIQYF

J gene: TRBJ1-2
V gene: TRBV3-1
CDR3 protein: CASSQPGQDYGYTF

J gene: TRBJ1-1
V gene: TRBV5-1
CDR3 protein: CASSSLQGGTEAFF

J gene: TRBJ1-2
V gene: TRBV30
CDR3 protein: CAWSVPVLVYRGGSGYTF

J gene: TRBJ2-1
V gene: TRBV20-1
CDR3 protein: CSALDLDNEQFF

J gene: TRBJ2-1
V gene: TRBV29-1
CDR3 protein: CSVEQGYNEQFF

J gene: TRBJ2-3
V gene: TRBV20-1
CDR3 protein: CSARVSGTSTDTQYF

J gene: TRBJ2-3
V gene: TRBV10-3
CDR3 protein: CAISGGTSSSTDTQYF

J gene: TRBJ1-1
V gene: TRBV19
CDR3 protein: CATSAALATEAFF

J gene: TRBJ2-3
V gene: TRBV29-1
CDR3 protein: CSSVEGLTDTQYF

J gene: TRBJ2-1
V gene: TRBV25-1
CDR3 protein: CASSEVGTYNEQFF

J gene: TRBJ2-2
V gene: TRBV29-1
CDR3 protein: CIGGNTGELFF

J gene: TRBJ1-2
V gene: TRBV6-1
CDR3 protein: CASSGLGTSNYGYTF

J gene: TRBJ2-7
V gene: TRBV3-1
CDR3 protein: CASSSGLAGDYEQYF

J gene: TRBJ2-4
V gene: TRBV5-5
CDR3 protein: CASSPTLAKNIQYF